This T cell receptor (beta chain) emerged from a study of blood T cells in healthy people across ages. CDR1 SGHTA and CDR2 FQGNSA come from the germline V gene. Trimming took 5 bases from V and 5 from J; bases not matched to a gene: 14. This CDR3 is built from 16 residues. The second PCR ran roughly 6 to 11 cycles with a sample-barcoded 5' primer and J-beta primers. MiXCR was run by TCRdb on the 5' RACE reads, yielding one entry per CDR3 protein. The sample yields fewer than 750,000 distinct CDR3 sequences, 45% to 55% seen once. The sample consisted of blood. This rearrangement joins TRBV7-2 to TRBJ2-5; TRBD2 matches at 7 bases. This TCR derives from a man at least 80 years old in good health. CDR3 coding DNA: TGTGCCAGCAGCCTACGGACTAGTAAGATCGCGGAGACCCAGTACTTC. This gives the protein CASSLRTSKIAETQYF.